Listed below are T cell receptor beta chains from one sample, sequenced in a study of blood T cell repertoires in COVID-19. Here immunoSEQ multiplex PCR was the method, and the copy in TCRdb shows in-frame clones only, minus some. The sample holds about 34,000 clones, 80% seen once. The sequencing sample was made of peripheral blood. The origin of the receptors is a woman aged 70-85 years with acute or convalescent COVID-19. The CDR3 runs from the conserved cysteine through the conserved F or W. A D gene is named only where the DNA matches it firmly. Rows may omit the clone size; those that give it use once, few, many or a size class.

NA,TRBJ2-7,NA,TRBV15,CATSRGGTFSYEQYF,TGTGCCACCAGCAGAGGGGGGACTTTCTCCTACGAGCAGTACTTC
NA,TRBJ1-1,NA,TRBV12-3/TRBV12-4,CASRRGGQAFF,TGTGCCAGCAGAAGGGGCGGACAAGCTTTCTTT
TRBD2,TRBJ2-5,NA,TRBV18,CASSPTYSGSFETQYF,TGTGCCAGCTCACCGACTTATAGCGGGAGTTTTGAGACCCAGTACTTC
TRBD1,TRBJ2-7,few,TRBV7-2,CASSFYGQGADEQYF,TGTGCCAGCAGCTTTTATGGACAGGGAGCGGACGAGCAGTACTTC
NA,TRBJ1-4,NA,TRBV6-6,CASSSWGGQTNEKLFF,TGTGCCAGCAGTTCTTGGGGGGGTCAAACTAATGAAAAACTGTTTTTT
NA,TRBJ2-6,NA,TRBV19,CASSVRVTGGANVLTF,TGTGCCAGTAGTGTTCGAGTGACAGGTGGGGCCAACGTCCTGACTTTC
NA,TRBJ1-2,NA,TRBV3-1/TRBV3-2,CASSQVRQGYTF,TGTGCCAGCAGCCAAGTAAGGCAGGGATACACCTTC
NA,TRBJ1-5,few,TRBV19,CASSITGRINQPQHF,TGTGCCAGTAGTATAACAGGGCGGATCAATCAGCCCCAGCATTTT
TRBD2,TRBJ2-1,NA,TRBV7-2,CASSSAGLEHNEQFF,TGTGCCAGCAGCTCAGCGGGACTAGAACACAATGAGCAGTTCTTC
NA,TRBJ2-3,NA,TRBV24-1,CATSESGNTQYF,TGTGCCACCAGTGAGTCAGGGAATACGCAGTATTTT
TRBD1,TRBJ1-2,NA,TRBV14,CASSATGQGLGYGYTF,TGTGCCAGCAGCGCTACGGGACAGGGGCTAGGCTATGGCTACACCTTC
NA,TRBJ1-2,NA,TRBV19,CASSPRTAIYSNYGYTF,TGTGCCAGTAGTCCTCGGACAGCCATATATTCTAACTATGGCTACACCTTC
NA,TRBJ2-2,NA,TRBV28,CASSLIAGRTGELFF,TGTGCCAGCAGTTTAATCGCGGGACGGACCGGGGAGCTGTTTTTT
NA,TRBJ1-5,NA,TRBV5-6,CASSQWGLGQPQHF,TGTGCCTCTTCACAATGGGGGCTAGGTCAGCCCCAGCATTTT
NA,TRBJ2-7,NA,TRBV5-4,CASSLSGSGFYEQYF,TGTGCCAGCAGCTTGAGTGGTTCCGGGTTCTACGAGCAGTACTTC
NA,TRBJ2-1,NA,TRBV5-1,CASSSDYGSYNEQFF,TGCGCCAGCAGCTCGGACTACGGCTCCTACAATGAGCAGTTCTTC
NA,TRBJ1-4,NA,TRBV21-1,CASSPRQGLTNEKLFF,TGTGCCAGCAGCCCCCGACAGGGTCTAACTAATGAAAAACTGTTTTTT
NA,TRBJ2-7,NA,TRBV6-1,CASSESLGEQYF,TGTGCCAGCAGTGAAAGTCTCGGGGAGCAGTACTTC
TRBD1,TRBJ2-5,NA,TRBV5-1,CASSLIPGQQETQYF,TGCGCCAGCAGCTTGATACCGGGACAGCAAGAGACCCAGTACTTC
NA,TRBJ2-7,NA,TRBV27,CASSLYADSSYEQYF,TGTGCCAGCAGTTTATATGCGGATAGCTCCTACGAGCAGTACTTC
NA,TRBJ2-7,many,TRBV2,CASRGGQSHEQYF,TGTGCCAGCAGGGGGGGACAGTCTCACGAGCAGTACTTC
NA,TRBJ2-1,NA,TRBV5-1,CASSIGYNEQFF,TGCGCCAGCAGCATCGGGTACAATGAGCAGTTCTTC
NA,TRBJ1-6,once,TRBV14,CASSQSGSPLHF,TGTGCCAGCAGCCAATCAGGTTCACCCCTCCACTTT
TRBD2,TRBJ2-3,once,TRBV19,CASNSGDTDTQYF,TGTGCCAGTAATAGCGGGGACACAGATACGCAGTATTTT
NA,TRBJ2-7,NA,TRBV6-1,CASSEVAADAYEQYF,TGTGCCAGCAGTGAAGTGGCTGCAGATGCCTACGAGCAGTACTTC
NA,TRBJ2-7,NA,TRBV5-1,CASSLLQGPGTYEQYF,TGCGCCAGCAGCTTGCTCCAGGGGCCTGGCACCTACGAGCAGTACTTC
TRBD1,TRBJ1-5,NA,TRBV19,CASSIGRGQGNQPQHF,TGTGCCAGTAGTATAGGGAGGGGACAGGGGAATCAGCCCCAGCATTTT
TRBD2,TRBJ2-1,NA,TRBV28,CASSETGTRYNEQFF,TGTGCCAGCAGTGAAACCGGGACTAGGTACAATGAGCAGTTCTTC
NA,TRBJ1-2,NA,TRBV5-6,CASSPTGLNYGYTF,TGTGCCAGCAGCCCGACAGGCCTTAACTATGGCTACACCTTC
TRBD2,TRBJ2-2,NA,TRBV3-1/TRBV3-2,CASSHLAGLNTGELFF,TGTGCCAGCAGCCACTTAGCGGGATTAAACACCGGGGAGCTGTTTTTT
NA,TRBJ2-3,NA,TRBV18,CASSPGRQDTQYF,TGTGCCAGCTCACCAGGGAGGCAAGATACGCAGTATTTT
TRBD2,TRBJ2-7,NA,TRBV5-1,CASSLALAVTYEQYF,TGCGCCAGCAGCTTGGCGCTAGCGGTAACCTACGAGCAGTACTTC
NA,TRBJ2-1,NA,TRBV2,CASSARLSSYNEQFF,TGTGCCAGCAGTGCGCGGCTCAGCTCCTACAATGAGCAGTTCTTC
TRBD2,TRBJ2-3,NA,TRBV19,CASNERGGTDTQYF,TGTGCCAGTAACGAGCGGGGGGGCACAGATACGCAGTATTTT
TRBD2,TRBJ2-1,NA,TRBV2,CASSRDGASGLVTNEQFF,TGTGCCAGCAGTAGGGACGGAGCCTCGGGACTAGTGACCAATGAGCAGTTCTTC
NA,TRBJ2-2,few,TRBV10-3,CAMGVTGELFF,TGTGCCATGGGAGTCACCGGGGAGCTGTTTTTT
NA,TRBJ1-3,NA,TRBV28,CASSLGGQGNTIYF,TGTGCCAGCAGTTTAGGGGGCCAAGGAAACACCATATATTTT
TRBD2,TRBJ2-5,NA,TRBV5-4,CASSSLGGGETQYF,TGTGCCAGCAGCTCTCTCGGGGGGGGAGAGACCCAGTACTTC
NA,TRBJ2-2,NA,TRBV6-6,CASSSIVETGELFF,TGTGCCAGCAGCTCCATCGTTGAGACCGGGGAGCTGTTTTTT
NA,TRBJ2-2,NA,TRBV6-4,CASSDSGANTGELFF,TGTGCCAGCAGTGATTCCGGAGCGAACACCGGGGAGCTGTTTTTT
TRBD2,TRBJ2-3,few,TRBV7-2,CASSLGLAVADTQYF,TGTGCCAGCAGCTTAGGACTAGCGGTCGCAGATACGCAGTATTTT
NA,TRBJ1-1,NA,TRBV5-4,CASSDGRGNTEAFF,TGTGCCAGCAGCGACGGACGGGGGAACACTGAAGCTTTCTTT
NA,TRBJ1-2,NA,TRBV5-6,CASSLVGQAHGYTF,TGTGCCAGCAGCTTGGTCGGCCAAGCGCATGGCTACACCTTC
TRBD1,TRBJ2-7,NA,TRBV19,CASSTSGQGTYEQYF,TGTGCCAGTAGCACATCGGGACAGGGGACCTACGAGCAGTACTTC
NA,TRBJ1-2,NA,TRBV5-4,CASSLATGDYGYTF,TGTGCCAGCAGCTTGGCCACGGGAGACTATGGCTACACCTTC
NA,TRBJ2-3,NA,TRBV5-3,CARRGHRPLYFFCLTDTQYF,TGTGCCAGAAGGGGGCACAGGCCCCTCTACTTTTTTTGCCTCACAGATACGCAGTATTTT
NA,TRBJ1-2,NA,TRBV10-2,CASSDRVAYGYTF,TGCGCCAGCAGTGACAGGGTAGCCTATGGCTACACCTTC
TRBD1,TRBJ2-7,NA,TRBV28,CASTTPGTGRGEQYF,TGTGCCAGCACCACCCCCGGGACAGGGAGAGGCGAGCAGTACTTC
NA,TRBJ2-5,NA,TRBV3-1/TRBV3-2,CASSQIQGSETQYF,TGTGCCAGCAGCCAGATACAGGGATCGGAGACCCAGTACTTC
TRBD1,TRBJ1-1,NA,TRBV5-1,CASSPGQGGEAFF,TGCGCCAGCAGCCCCGGACAGGGAGGAGAAGCTTTCTTT
NA,TRBJ2-1,NA,TRBV6-5,CASSYSQDGNEQFF,TGTGCCAGCAGTTACTCACAGGATGGGAATGAGCAGTTCTTC
NA,TRBJ2-1,NA,TRBV9,CASSVGRGLEQFF,TGTGCCAGCAGCGTAGGAAGGGGTCTTGAGCAGTTCTTC
TRBD2,TRBJ2-5,once,TRBV7-6,CASSPPSRGGFERETQYF,TGTGCCAGCAGCCCTCCCTCGCGGGGGGGCTTCGAGCGAGAGACCCAGTACTTC